Following are 18 T cell receptor beta chains from one sample sequenced in a study of blood T cell repertoires in COVID-19 (dated by TCRdb to the early 2020s). The method behind the library was the immunoSEQ multiplex PCR assay. The clones in this table, taken by TCRdb from immuneACCESS, are in-frame only. Not every clone is retained; where verified, under half of the shortfall comes from an unresolved V gene, and the cause of the rest is unknown. For this sample there are around 150,000 clones; 76% appear just once. The ten largest clones take up 4% to 4.5% of the sample. The sample taken for sequencing was peripheral blood. The receptors were gathered from a man aged 60-69 years with acute or convalescent COVID-19.

The V gene is TRBV5-4, the J gene TRBJ2-3; 11 bases fit TRBD2. Germline V gene lookup returns CDR1 SGHNT and CDR2 YYREEE (reference sequence). Losses at the gene ends were 4 bases for V and 6 bases for J; bases not matched to a gene: 4. There are 14 residues in the CDR3. In DNA, the CDR3 is TGTGCCAGCAGCGACCGGACTAGCGGGGATACGCAGTATTTT. Translation gives CASSDRTSGDTQYF.

The chain couples TRBV7-8 to TRBJ2-7, with unresolved D. The CDR3 runs to 14 residues. The ends were cut back, 0 bases at V and 0 bases at J, with 6 bases in the middle. Germline-derived CDR1 and CDR2 are SGHVS and FQNEAQ. In DNA form, the CDR3 reads TGTGCCAGCAGCTTAGCGGGCCCCTCCTACGAGCAGTACTTC. Amino acid sequence: CASSLAGPSYEQYF.

The chain has TRBV7-8 and TRBJ2-5; D may be TRBD1 (5 bases). The CDR3 is made up of 13 amino acids. CDR1 SGHVS and CDR2 FQNEAQ come from the germline V gene. The ends were cut back, 10 bases at V and 4 bases at J, with 16 bases in the middle. The CDR3 nucleotides read TGTGCCACAACTCAGGGATGGAGAGAGACCCAGTACTTC. Translating gives CATTQGWRETQYF.

DNA for the CDR3: TGTGCCAGCAGCGGACAGCCCTACGAGCAGTACTTC. This gives the protein CASSGQPYEQYF. The chain couples TRBV5-6 to TRBJ2-7; possibly TRBD1 for D (6 bases). V gave up 4 bases and J gave up 2 bases, with 7 bases separating them. Germline V gene sequence: CDR1 SGHDT, CDR2 YYEEEE. The CDR3 consists of 12 residues.

V usage is TRBV7-9 and J usage is TRBJ2-1; 7 bases are shared with TRBD1. V was pared by 4 bases and J by 6 bases, with 3 bases of the junction left unmatched. The CDR3 length is 13 residues. Germline V gene sequence: CDR1 SEHNR, CDR2 FQNEAQ (reference sequence). CDR3 amino acids: CASSSQGINEQFF. The CDR3 DNA reads as TGTGCCAGCAGCTCACAGGGGATCAATGAGCAGTTCTTC.

The chain links TRBV27 to TRBJ2-3, with 12 bases identical to TRBD2. Per the germline V gene, CDR1 is MNHEY and CDR2 is SMNVEV (reference sequence). V lost 9 bases, J lost 5 bases, and 12 bases stayed unmatched. CDR3 length equals 16 residues. The CDR3 is CASSGSLAGGGDTQYF. The CDR3 DNA sequence: TGTGCCAGTTCAGGTTCTCTAGCGGGAGGGGGAGATACGCAGTATTTT.

The chain uses TRBV10-1 and TRBJ2-2; the D gene is possibly TRBD1 (5 bases). The germline V gene encodes CDR1 WNHNN and CDR2 SYGVQD (reference sequence). This CDR3 has 13 residues. Between the trimmed V and J ends, which lost 8 bases and 7 bases, there was a span of 14 bases. The CDR3 coding sequence is TGCGCCAGCTCGGCCAGGGTCTTCGGGGAGCTGTTTTTT. This translates into CASSARVFGELFF.

The V gene is TRBV10-3, the J gene TRBJ1-1; perhaps TRBD1 as D (5 bases). CDR3 length equals 13 residues. From germline, CDR1 is ENHRY and CDR2 SYGVKD. V lost 5 bases and J lost 1, with 8 bases in between. CDR3 DNA: TGTGCCATCAGTTTCCAGGGGAACACTGAAGCTTTCTTT. Protein: CAISFQGNTEAFF.

The rearrangement uses TRBV28 and TRBJ2-3; D possibly corresponds to TRBD2 (5 bases). With 7 bases removed from V and 0 bases from J, the gap between germline ends came to 11 bases. This CDR3 comprises 14 residues. Germline V gene data show CDR1 as MDHEN and CDR2 as SYDVKM. The CDR3 DNA follows: TGTGCCAGCAATTACGGGAAGAGCACAGATACGCAGTATTTT. It is translated as CASNYGKSTDTQYF.

The genes are TRBV5-1 and TRBJ2-3, with 7 bases aligning to TRBD2. Germline trimming cut 10 bases from V and 6 bases from J; bases unmatched to any gene: 2. The CDR3 length is 10 residues. Germline CDR1 reads SGHRS; CDR2 reads YFSETQ. CDR3 nucleotide sequence: TGCGCCGGACTAGGGGATACGCAGTATTTT. Translation: CAGLGDTQYF. The variable domain in full, with the rest retrieved from reference TRBV5-1 and TRBJ2-3, is KAGVTQTPRYLIKTRGQQVTLSCSPISGHRSVSWYQQTPGQGLQFLFEYFSETQRNKGNFPGRFSGRQFSNSRSEMNVSTLELGDSALYLCAGLGDTQYFGPGTRLTVL.

This sequence joins TRBV4-2 and TRBJ2-2, with TRBD2 as a possible D gene (6 bases). Germline values: CDR1 LGHNA, CDR2 YNFKEQ. The CDR3 length is 17 residues. V lost 1 base, J lost 0 bases, and 12 bases lay in between. DNA of the CDR3: TGTGCCAGCAGCCAAGGTCGACTAGTCTCGAACACCGGGGAGCTGTTTTTT. It encodes CASSQGRLVSNTGELFF.

The chain combines TRBV3-1 (or the pseudogene TRBV3-2) with TRBJ1-1, with TRBD1 matching 9 bases. This CDR3 has 16 amino acids. Per germline, CDR1 LGHDT and CDR2 YNNKEL (reference sequence). Losses at the gene ends were 4 bases for V and 1 base for J; bases not matched to a gene: 7. The CDR3 here is CASSPLEGQGNTEAFF. The CDR3, as DNA: TGTGCCAGCAGCCCTCTAGAGGGACAGGGGAACACTGAAGCTTTCTTT.

This clone was seen a single time. The chain recombines TRBV11-2 with TRBJ1-1, with TRBD1 as a possible D gene (5 bases). The V gene's germline CDR1 is SGHAT and CDR2 FQNNGV. The CDR3 length is 15 residues. V was pared by 2 bases and J by 0 bases, with 10 bases between. CDR3 DNA: TGTGCCAGCAGCTTAACCAGGGTCGTGAACACTGAAGCTTTCTTT. This encodes CASSLTRVVNTEAFF.

This clone was recorded a few times. The chain links TRBV10-2 to TRBJ2-7, with a weak D call TRBD1 (5 bases). The germline V gene has CDR1 WSHSY and CDR2 SAAADI. The CDR3 runs to 11 residues. V was trimmed by 3 bases and J by 6 bases, leaving 6 bases between them. The CDR3 region has the DNA TGCGCCAGCAGTGAAGACAGCGAGCAGTACTTC. Translating it yields CASSEDSEQYF.

This sequence joins TRBV19 and TRBJ2-5; possible D gene TRBD2, 6 bases. The V end lost 7 bases, the J end lost 5 bases, and 17 bases lay between the germline ends. CDR3 length equals 14 residues. Germline loops: CDR1 LNHDA, CDR2 SQIVND (reference sequence). CDR3 region: CASNGGRGTETQYF. The DNA of the CDR3 is TGTGCCAGTAATGGAGGACGGGGGACGGAGACCCAGTACTTC.

The chain links TRBV9 to TRBJ2-1; 9 bases match TRBD1. Germline CDR1 SGDLS, CDR2 YYNGEE. The CDR3 is 15 amino acids. The ends lost 0 bases at V and 6 bases at J; junction bases unmatched: 4. CDR3 nucleotide sequence: TGTGCCAGCAGCGTAGTGGGACAGGGAACCAATGAGCAGTTCTTC. It translates to CASSVVGQGTNEQFF. Based on the CDR3 plus reference TRBV9 and TRBJ2-1, the full variable domain is DSGVTQTPKHLITATGQRVTLRCSPRSGDLSVYWYQQSLDQGLQFLIQYYNGEERAKGNILERFSAQQFPDLHSELNLSSLELGDSALYFCASSVVGQGTNEQFFGPGTRLTVL.

This rearrangement joins TRBV5-1 to TRBJ2-3; 11 bases match TRBD2. The germline CDR1 and CDR2 sequences are SGHRS and YFSETQ. Germline trimming cut 5 bases from V and 2 bases from J; bases unmatched to any gene: 7. The CDR3 is 16 residues long. DNA for the CDR3: TGCGCCAGCAGGGCCGGGACTAGCGGCCCCACAGATACGCAGTATTTT. This encodes CASRAGTSGPTDTQYF.

This clone was seen repeatedly, ten times or more. A junction boundary mismatches the germline segment, possibly from a read error. The V and J genes are TRBV30 and TRBJ1-2; no definite D call. The CDR3 loop spans 10 amino acids. Germline V lookup: CDR1 GTSNPN, CDR2 SVGIG (reference sequence). The CDR3 DNA sequence: TGTGCCTGGGGTGTACAGGGCTACACCTTC. Residues: CAWGVQGYTF.